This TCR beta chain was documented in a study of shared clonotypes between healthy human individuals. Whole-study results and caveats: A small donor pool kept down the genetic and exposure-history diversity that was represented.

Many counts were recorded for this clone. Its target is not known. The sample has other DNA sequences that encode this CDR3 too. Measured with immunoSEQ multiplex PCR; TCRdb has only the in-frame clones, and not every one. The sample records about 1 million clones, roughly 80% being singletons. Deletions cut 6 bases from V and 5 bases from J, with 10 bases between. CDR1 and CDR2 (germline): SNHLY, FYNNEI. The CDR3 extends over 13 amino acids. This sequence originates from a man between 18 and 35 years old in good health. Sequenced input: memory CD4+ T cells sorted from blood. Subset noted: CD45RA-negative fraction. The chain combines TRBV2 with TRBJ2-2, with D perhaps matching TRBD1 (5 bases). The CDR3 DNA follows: TGTGCCAGCAGCGTCGCAGGGACCGGGGAGCTGTTTTTT. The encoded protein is CASSVAGTGELFF.